Listed here is a single TCR beta chain. Its recognized antigen is unknown. Base quality data are lacking; no much larger clone is found one base away. The sample is drawn from a study of immune evolution from preneoplasia to lung adenocarcinoma (dated by TCRdb to the early 2020s). Regarding the research as a whole: No AAH lesions showed HLA loss of heterozygosity, compared with about 7.2% of AIS, less than 18% of MIA and around a third of ADC lesions. The study reported that 85 to 130 samples were used for TCR sequencing. The study profiled immune contexture across lung adenocarcinoma precursors and invasive adenocarcinoma using immune gene expression, TCR sequencing and multiplex immunofluorescence. POLYSOLVER was used to infer Class I HLA alleles from exome data, and LOHHLA was used to detect allele-specific HLA loss. Resected precursor lesions (AAH, AIS, MIA) and invasive adenocarcinomas were compared against paired morphologically normal lung tissue. TCR sequencing data were obtained from under 60 patients. The immune data were integrated with whole exome sequencing and methylation data from the same cohort of nodules. In total, the cohort included roughly 49 patients with pulmonary nodules, all of whom underwent surgical resection. Sample size was based on specimen availability rather than a prior power calculation.

Counted from cysteine to phenylalanine, this CDR3 has 15 amino acids. The CDR3 DNA has 45 bases and is translated from base 1. The CDR1 and CDR2 encoded by the germline V gene are MNHNS and SASEGT. Trimming costs V 5 bases and J 2 bases, and their ends lie 12 bases apart. Using the immunoSEQ hsTCRbeta Kit, TCR beta CDR3 regions were sequenced from DNA. In the paper's pipeline: TCR sequencing data were analysed with the ImmunoSEQ Analyzer. T cell clonality was calculated on productive rearrangements as 1 minus Pielou's evenness. The inverse Simpson index, applied to productive templates, was used to measure T cell diversity. T cell density was defined as TCR beta template counts normalized to usable DNA, with usable DNA estimated by amplifying and sequencing housekeeping genes. TCR metrics were compared across histologic stages using two-sided Kruskal-Wallis tests. This immuneACCESS table, as held by TCRdb, lists in-frame sequences with V and J called but not all clones. Of the missing ones, under half trace to an unresolved V gene in checked studies; the others have no known cause. V and J calls and clone size are as listed in that table; D and trimming were resolved from the DNA. In all, the sample holds 5,000 or so clones, and about three quarters of those were seen once. Approximately 9.1% of the sample is held by the ten biggest clonotypes.

Resection was performed on patients in Japan or China between the mid-2010s and the late 2010s. Two lung cancer pathologists independently reviewed H&E slides to confirm the histologic diagnosis of every case. For nucleic acid extraction, premalignant or tumor cells were enriched by macro-dissection following pathologic assessment. DNA was isolated from FFPE tissue using the AllPrep DNA/RNA FFPE Kit. Broader findings and caveats from the paper: Because every patient came from Japan and China, how well the results apply to Western populations was uncertain. Normal lung had the highest top T cell clone frequencies, which appeared to decline progressively from AAH through AIS, MIA and invasive adenocarcinoma. The findings rested on association rather than direct causation, and larger cohorts with long-term follow-up and longitudinal biopsies were considered necessary. Compared with EGFR-mutant or double wild-type lesions, KRAS-mutant nodules had the highest T cell clonality. Clonality was highest in normal lung, while later-stage lesions appeared to have lower clonality but higher T cell density and diversity.

The material sequenced was FFPE lung adenocarcinoma in situ tissue. The sample's cell subset or site label, decoded: preinvasive adenocarcinoma in situ (AIS). This receptor was identified in a person aged 60-79 years with lung adenocarcinoma. This chain is built from TRBV6-1 and TRBJ1-4; D gene: possibly TRBD1, on 5 matching bases. The CDR3 in this case is CASSQQGVTNEKLFF. The nucleotide sequence reads as follows: TGTGCCAGCAGTCAGCAGGGAGTGACTAATGAAAAACTGTTTTTT.